This T cell receptor beta chain appears in the sequencing data of a study of PD-1 blockade in classical Hodgkin lymphoma. Profiling relied on immunoSEQ multiplex PCR, and the TCRdb table lists in-frame clones only, not all of them. The data show about 110,000 clones, 70% to 90% seen once. Study outcomes and limitations: The baseline diversity of complete responders showed similarity to that of newly diagnosed patients. In CD4+ cells, TCR diversity went up significantly by C4D1, but in CD8+ cells it did not.

Regarding this clone: What it recognizes is unknown.

Every patient was affected by relapse after autologous stem cell transplantation, while exposure to brentuximab vedotin was not uniform. Germline assignment: CDR1 LNHDA and CDR2 SQIVND (reference sequence). CDR3 length: 12 residues. V was trimmed by 9 bases and J by 6 bases, leaving 12 bases between them. Sample: peripheral blood mononuclear cells (PBMCs), taken before the second cycle of nivolumab. The clonotype originates from a human donor with classical Hodgkin lymphoma. The rearrangement uses TRBV19 and TRBJ1-5, with a weak D call TRBD1 (6 bases). The DNA of the CDR3 is TGTGCCAGCGAACAGGGACGTCAGCCCCAGCATTTT. Translation: CASEQGRQPQHF.